The 2 T cell receptor beta chains below were found in one sample sequenced in a study of post-analysis software for immune sequencing data. Study-wide findings and caveats: Patients showed TRBV5-6, TRBV5-1 and TRBV20-1 among 4 or 5 TRBV segments more frequent than in controls.

No antigen is known for these receptors. Unique molecular identifiers had been added to the TCR beta cDNA libraries. TCRdb re-analysed the PCR reads in MiXCR, keeping a single row per CDR3 protein. The repertoire holds 750,000 to 900,000 distinct CDR3 sequences, with about 43% as singletons. Sequenced sample: blood. The receptor source for this set is a girl between 5 and 17 years old with multiple sclerosis.

Worth noting for this clonotype: This sequence may be a read error, since a much larger clone differs from it by one base. This sequence joins TRBV5-6 and TRBJ2-1; 12 nucleotides align to TRBD2. After removal of 5 bases from V and 3 bases from J, the junction contained 3 bases not matched to a gene. The germline V gene has CDR1 SGHDT and CDR2 YYEEEE. This CDR3 has 15 residues. The CDR3 region has the DNA TGTGCCAGCAGGCAGGGACTAGCGGGCTACAATGAGCAGTTCTTC. It translates to CASRQGLAGYNEQFF.

The rearrangement uses TRBV5-6 and TRBJ2-5; D assignment may be TRBD1 or TRBD2 (5 bases each). The DNA end is a closer match to TRBJ2-7, so the J assignment may be wrong. Per the germline V gene, CDR1 is SGHDT and CDR2 is YYEEEE. This CDR3 comprises 13 residues. CDR3 coding DNA: TGTGCCAGCGAAGCAGCGGACAACTACGAGCAGTACTTC. Protein sequence: CASEAADNYEQYF.